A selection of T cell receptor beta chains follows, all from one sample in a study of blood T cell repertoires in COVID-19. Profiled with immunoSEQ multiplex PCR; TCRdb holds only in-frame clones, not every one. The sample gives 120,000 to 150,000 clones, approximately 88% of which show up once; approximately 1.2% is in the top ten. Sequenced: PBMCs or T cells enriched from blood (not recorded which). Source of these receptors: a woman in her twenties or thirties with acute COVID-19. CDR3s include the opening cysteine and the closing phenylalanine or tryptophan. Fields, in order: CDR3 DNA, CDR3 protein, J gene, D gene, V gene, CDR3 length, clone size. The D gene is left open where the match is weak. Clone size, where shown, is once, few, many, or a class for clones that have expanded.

TGTGCCAGCAGCCCCAGGACAGGGCTGGAGACCCAGTACTTC	CASSPRTGLETQYF	TRBJ2-5	TRBD1	TRBV7-9	14	-
TGTGCCAGCAGTTTCTTATTAGAGACCCAGTACTTC	CASSFLLETQYF	TRBJ2-5	-	TRBV12-3/TRBV12-4	12	-
TGTGCCAGCAGTAGGGCTAGCGGGAGTTATAACAATGAGCAGTTCTTC	CASSRASGSYNNEQFF	TRBJ2-1	TRBD2	TRBV27	16	once
TGTGCCAGCAGCACCTCGGGACAGCCCGGCCACAATGAGCAGTTCTTC	CASSTSGQPGHNEQFF	TRBJ2-1	TRBD1	TRBV5-4	16	-
TGTGCCACCAGCAGGGGGACTAGCGGAACCTACGAGCAGTACTTC	CATSRGTSGTYEQYF	TRBJ2-7	TRBD2	TRBV15	15	-
TGTGCCAGTAGTATTCTGGGGGGTCTTGGCAATCAGCCCCAGCATTTT	CASSILGGLGNQPQHF	TRBJ1-5	-	TRBV19	16	-
TGTGCCAGCAGTGACCCGGGACAGGAGGGCTCTGGAAACACCATATATTTT	CASSDPGQEGSGNTIYF	TRBJ1-3	TRBD1	TRBV6-4	17	-
TGTGCCAGCAGTGAAAATAGCGGGTCTAGCACAGATACGCAGTATTTT	CASSENSGSSTDTQYF	TRBJ2-3	TRBD2	TRBV2	16	-
TGTGCCAGCAGCAAAATCCCGACTAGCGCTTCAGATACGCAGTATTTT	CASSKIPTSASDTQYF	TRBJ2-3	-	TRBV21-1	16	-
TGTGCCAGCAGTTTATGGTCAGGGGGAACCTACGAGCAGTACTTC	CASSLWSGGTYEQYF	TRBJ2-7	TRBD1	TRBV27	15	-
TGTGCCAGCAGTATTCGGGAGACCCAGTACTTC	CASSIRETQYF	TRBJ2-5	-	TRBV28	11	-
TGCGCCAGCAGCCAAGGGACAGCAGGGGCCAACGTCCTGACTTTC	CASSQGTAGANVLTF	TRBJ2-6	-	TRBV4-3	15	-
TGCAGCGTTAGAGGGGACAGGGCCCGGGGTGAAGCTTTCTTT	CSVRGDRARGEAFF	TRBJ1-1	TRBD1	TRBV29-1	14	-
TGCAGTGCTAGTTTCGGGGTGCAGGCAACTGAAGCTTTCTTT	CSASFGVQATEAFF	TRBJ1-1	-	TRBV20-1	14	-
TGTGCCAGCAGTCTAACGGACAGGGGGAACACCGGGGAGCTGTTTTTT	CASSLTDRGNTGELFF	TRBJ2-2	TRBD1	TRBV28	16	once